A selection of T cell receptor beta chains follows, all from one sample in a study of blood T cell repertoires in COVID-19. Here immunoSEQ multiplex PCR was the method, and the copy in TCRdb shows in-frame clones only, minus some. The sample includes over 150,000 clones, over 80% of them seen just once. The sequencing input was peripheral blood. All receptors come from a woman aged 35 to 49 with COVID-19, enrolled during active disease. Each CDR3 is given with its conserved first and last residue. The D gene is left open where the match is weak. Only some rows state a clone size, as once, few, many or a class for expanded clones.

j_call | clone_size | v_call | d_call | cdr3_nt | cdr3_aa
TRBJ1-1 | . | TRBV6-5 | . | TGTGCCAGCATTCTCAACACTGAAGCTTTCTTT | CASILNTEAFF
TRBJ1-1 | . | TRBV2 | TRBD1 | TGTGCCAGCGCCGCGGGACAGACTCACACTGAAGCTTTCTTT | CASAAGQTHTEAFF
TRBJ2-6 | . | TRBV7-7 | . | TGTGCCAGCAGCTTAGCGCGGGGGCAGGGGGCCAACGTCCTGACTTTC | CASSLARGQGANVLTF
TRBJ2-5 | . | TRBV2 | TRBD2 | TGTGCCAGCAGTTGGAAGCGGGAGCAAGAGACCCAGTACTTC | CASSWKREQETQYF
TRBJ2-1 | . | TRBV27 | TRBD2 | TGTGCCAGCGCCCTCCCCGGAAGCGGGAGGGGCAATGAGCAGTTCTTC | CASALPGSGRGNEQFF
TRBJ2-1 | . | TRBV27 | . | TGTGCCAGCAGTTCTGGACAGATCAATGAGCAGTTCTTC | CASSSGQINEQFF
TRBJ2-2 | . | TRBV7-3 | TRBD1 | TGTGCCAGCAGCTTAGGACAGGGTAACACCGGGGAGCTGTTTTTT | CASSLGQGNTGELFF
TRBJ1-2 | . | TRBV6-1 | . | TGTGCCAGCAGTGAGGGGAGGTATGGCTACACCTTC | CASSEGRYGYTF
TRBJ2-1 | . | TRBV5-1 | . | TGCGCCAGCAGCTTGTCGGGCAGGGGTTACAATGAGCAGTTCTTC | CASSLSGRGYNEQFF
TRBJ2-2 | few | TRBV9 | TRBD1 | TGTGCCAGCGCCTACAGGACAGGGGAGGAGCTGTTTTTT | CASAYRTGEELFF
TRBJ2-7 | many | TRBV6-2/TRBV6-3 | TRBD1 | TGTGCCAGCAGTCGGACAGGGACCTACGAGCAGTACTTC | CASSRTGTYEQYF
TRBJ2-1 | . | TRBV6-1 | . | TGTGCCAGCAGTGAACACACGCCCAATGAGCAGTTCTTC | CASSEHTPNEQFF
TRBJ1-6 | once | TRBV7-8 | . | TGTGCCAGCAGCTTAGTTTTGAGGGAGGCGTCACCCCTCCACTTT | CASSLVLREASPLHF
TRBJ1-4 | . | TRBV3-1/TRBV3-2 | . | TGTGCCAGCAAGGGAGGAGATGAAAAACTGTTTTTT | CASKGGDEKLFF
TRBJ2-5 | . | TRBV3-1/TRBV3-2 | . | TGTGCCACATTGGGGGCGCTTGAAGAGACCCAGTACTTC | CATLGALEETQYF
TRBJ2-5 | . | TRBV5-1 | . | TGCGCCAGCAGCTTGGGGTCCCCTACGGGGGAGACCCAGTACTTC | CASSLGSPTGETQYF
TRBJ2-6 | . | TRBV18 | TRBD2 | TGTGCCAGCTCACGGACGGGGGGGGCTGGGGCCAACGTCCTGACTTTC | CASSRTGGAGANVLTF
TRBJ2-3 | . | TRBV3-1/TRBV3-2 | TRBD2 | TGTGCCAGCAGTCCTACTAGCGGGAGGGCTCTTAGCACAGATACGCAGTATTTT | CASSPTSGRALSTDTQYF
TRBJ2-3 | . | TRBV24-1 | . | TGTGCCACCAGGGCCACCCACCCAGATACGCAGTATTTT | CATRATHPDTQYF
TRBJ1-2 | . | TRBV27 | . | TGTGCCAGCAGTTTAACTCACAGTCCCCATGGCTACACCTTC | CASSLTHSPHGYTF
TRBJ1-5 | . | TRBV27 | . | TGTGCCAGCAGTCTCTCGACAGGCAATCAGCCCCAGCATTTT | CASSLSTGNQPQHF
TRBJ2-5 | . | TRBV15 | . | TGTGCCACCAGCAGCAGAGAGACCCAGTACTTC | CATSSRETQYF
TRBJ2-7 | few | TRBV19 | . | TGTGCCAGTAATGGAGGGCTTGGGTCCTACGAGCAGTACTTC | CASNGGLGSYEQYF
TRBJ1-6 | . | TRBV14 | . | TGTGCCAGCAGCCAAGGCGGGGAGGGAACACCCCTCCACTTT | CASSQGGEGTPLHF
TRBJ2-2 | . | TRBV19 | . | TGTGCCAGTAGCCCGCAGGGGTCGGGGTCTAGGGGTCAGACCGGGGAGCTGTTTTTT | CASSPQGSGSRGQTGELFF
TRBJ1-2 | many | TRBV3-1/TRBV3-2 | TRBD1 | TGTGCCAGCAGCGCGGGACAGGCCCTCTATGGCTACACCTTC | CASSAGQALYGYTF
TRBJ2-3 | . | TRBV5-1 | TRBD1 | TGCGCCAGCAGCTTGGGGGACAGAACCAGGGATACGCAGTATTTT | CASSLGDRTRDTQYF
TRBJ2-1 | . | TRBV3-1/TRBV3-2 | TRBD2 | TGTGCCAGCAGCCGGACTAGCGGGGAGAATGAGCAGTTCTTC | CASSRTSGENEQFF
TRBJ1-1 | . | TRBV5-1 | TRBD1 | TGCGCCAGCAGCGCTAGGACAGGGGGCAACACTGAAGCTTTCTTT | CASSARTGGNTEAFF
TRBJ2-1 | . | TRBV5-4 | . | TGTGCCAGCAGCTCCCCCCTACTAGATTCGGAGTTCTTC | CASSSPLLDSEFF